This T cell receptor beta chain was profiled in a study of stem cell transplantation in POMP-related autoinflammatory disease. Whole-study context: CD8+ T cells were low and CD4+ cells naive-skewed before transplant. Study observations and caveats: Fewer unique TRB V-J gene pairings were identified in patients with PRAID. A trend toward lower repertoire diversity and greater clonality appeared in every analyzed T-cell subset of PRAID patients.

Note on this clone: Its antigen is undetermined.

PRAID featured immunodeficiency plus autoinflammation. The V end was cut by 3 bases, the J end by 4 bases, with 24 bases between. The germline V gene encodes CDR1 LGHNA and CDR2 YNFKEQ. CDR3 size: 18 residues. TCRdb's copy holds only in-frame clones and misses some; the assay was immunoSEQ multiplex PCR. In the table there are over 60,000 clones, roughly 91% of which are singletons. The sequencing used CD4+ T cells from PBMCs, collected after stem cell transplantation. The genes are TRBV4-2 and TRBJ1-2, with D possibly matching TRBD1 (5 bases). The origin of this receptor is a human patient with POMP-related autoinflammation and immune dysregulation (PRAID). Some T cells may be graft donor cells. CDR3 sequence reads: CASSHPMGTTGRSYGYTF. The CDR3 DNA sequence: TGTGCCAGCAGCCACCCCATGGGGACGACCGGGAGGAGCTATGGCTACACCTTC.